This entry lists 29 T cell receptor beta chains sequenced from one sample in a study of control samples from healthy donors and cancer patients. Some clones are missing from TCRdb's copy, which holds only in-frame ones; the method was immunoSEQ multiplex PCR. The table lists 150,000 to 200,000 clones, approximately 91% of them singletons. Sequenced material: blood. These receptors originate from a woman aged 40 to 50 in good health.

The CDR3 region is CASSPATGELFF. CDR3 nucleotides: TGTGCCAGCAGCCCCGCCACCGGGGAGCTGTTTTTT. The chain carries TRBV4-2 and TRBJ2-2; D gene unclear. The germline V gene encodes CDR1 LGHNA and CDR2 YNFKEQ. Trimming pared 4 bases from V and 4 bases from J, leaving 4 bases between. The CDR3 sequence is 12 residues long.

As DNA, the CDR3 is TGTGCCAGCAGACCTCGGTCGGGGTCTAACACCGGGGAGCTGTTTTTT. Protein sequence: CASRPRSGSNTGELFF. The rearrangement joins TRBV6-6 to TRBJ2-2, with D maybe TRBD2 (5 bases). Deletions cut 6 bases from V and 2 bases from J, with 16 bases between. The CDR3 extends over 16 amino acids. CDR1 and CDR2 from the germline V gene are MNHNY and SVGAGI (reference sequence).

Here the CDR3 DNA reads TGCGCCAGCAGGGGACCGGGAGATACGCAGTATTTT. It specifies CASRGPGDTQYF. The V gene is TRBV10-1, the J gene TRBJ2-3; D is possibly TRBD1 or TRBD2 (5 bases each). V lost 6 bases and J 5 bases, leaving 9 bases between the germline ends. Germline CDR1 and CDR2: WNHNN and SYGVQD (reference sequence). The CDR3 extends over 12 amino acids.

The chain recombines TRBV6-5 with TRBJ1-1; weak D call: TRBD1 (5 bases). In germline, CDR1 is MNHEY, CDR2 SVGAGI. CDR3 length equals 16 residues. V dropped 2 bases and J dropped 4 bases, with 17 bases sitting between them. The CDR3 DNA reads as TGTGCCAGCAGTTACGGGGGGTCCAATGCGGGCACTGAAGCTTTCTTT. Translating gives CASSYGGSNAGTEAFF.

V and J are TRBV19 and TRBJ1-5; a possible D gene is TRBD1 (5 bases). The CDR3 is 17 amino acids. V was trimmed by 0 bases and J by 6 bases, leaving 18 bases between them. Germline loops: CDR1 LNHDA, CDR2 SQIVND (reference sequence). The CDR3 here is CASSIDGSSGRGQPQHF. The CDR3 DNA reads TGTGCCAGTAGTATAGATGGGAGTTCGGGGAGGGGTCAGCCCCAGCATTTT.

The J gene is TRBJ1-3, the V gene TRBV9; D unresolved. The CDR3 extends over 16 amino acids. Trimming removed 0 bases from V and 0 bases from J, with 10 bases in between. The germline V gene has CDR1 SGDLS and CDR2 YYNGEE. CDR3 in amino acids: CASSVEWRASGNTIYF. The CDR3 DNA follows: TGTGCCAGCAGCGTAGAGTGGAGGGCCTCTGGAAACACCATATATTTT.

This chain connects TRBV15 to TRBJ2-7, with D maybe TRBD1 (5 bases). Trimming removed 0 bases from V and 7 bases from J, with 13 bases in between. The CDR3 consists of 14 residues. CDR1 is LNHNV and CDR2 is YYDKDF in the germline V gene (reference sequence). The CDR3 here is CATSRDLGQGEQYF. In DNA, the CDR3 is TGTGCCACCAGCAGAGATCTCGGGCAGGGAGAGCAGTACTTC.

Only one count was recorded for this clone. The chain employs TRBV11-3 and TRBJ2-1, with 7 bases identical to TRBD1. Germline CDR1 SGHNT, CDR2 YENEEA. The V gene end was trimmed by 5 bases and the J gene end by 7 bases; junction bases not matched to a gene: 5. The CDR3 covers 13 residues. CDR3 sequence (DNA): TGTGCCAGCAGCCGACAGGGACAGAATGAGCAGTTCTTC. Amino acids: CASSRQGQNEQFF.

This clone came up a few times. The same CDR3 also results from other DNA sequences found in this sample. The genes are TRBV19 and TRBJ1-1; no firm D call. This CDR3 comprises 13 residues. The ends were cut back, 3 bases at V and 3 bases at J, with 8 bases in the middle. The V gene's germline CDR1 is LNHDA and CDR2 SQIVND (reference sequence). The CDR3 DNA reads TGTGCCAGTAGTATCCACTTGGACACTGAAGCTTTCTTT. As protein: CASSIHLDTEAFF.

The chain recombines TRBV20-1 with TRBJ1-2; possibly TRBD1 for D (6 bases). The ends were cut back, 3 bases at V and 7 bases at J, with 27 bases in the middle. Germline loops: CDR1 DFQATT, CDR2 SNEGSKA (reference sequence). This CDR3 has 17 amino acids. The CDR3 DNA is TGCAGTGCTAGTGCTTCTCCAGGGGCCACCCAAAGGGGTGGCTACACCTTC. Its protein product is CSASASPGATQRGGYTF.

J is TRBJ2-1 and V is TRBV19; D is perhaps TRBD2 (6 bases). The V gene's germline CDR1 is LNHDA and CDR2 SQIVND (reference sequence). Trimming stripped 5 bases from V and 6 bases from J, with 23 bases between. CDR3 length: 17 amino acids. The DNA for the CDR3 is TGTGCCAGTAGTCCTACAAGAGGGGTCGGAGCGGGCAATGAGCAGTTCTTC. Its translation: CASSPTRGVGAGNEQFF.

V and J are TRBV19 and TRBJ2-1; 8 positions agree with TRBD2. With 2 bases clipped from V and 3 bases from J, the junction kept 3 bases outside the gene matches. Germline CDR1 and CDR2: LNHDA and SQIVND (reference sequence). The CDR3 is 15 residues long. CDR3 sequence reads: CASSISGGVYNEQFF. As DNA, the CDR3 is TGTGCCAGTAGTATATCCGGGGGGGTCTACAATGAGCAGTTCTTC.

The chain recombines TRBV3-1 (or the pseudogene TRBV3-2) with TRBJ2-6; perhaps TRBD1 as D (6 bases). The CDR3 runs to 16 residues. V was shortened by 4 bases and J by 1 base, with 11 bases between the two germline ends. CDR1 is LGHDT and CDR2 is YNNKEL in the germline V gene (reference sequence). CDR3: CASSPGDQSGANVLTF. The CDR3 nucleotides are TGTGCCAGCAGCCCAGGGGATCAGTCTGGGGCCAACGTCCTGACTTTC.

V usage is TRBV5-4 and J usage is TRBJ2-1; D is perhaps TRBD1 (5 bases). Trimming took 0 bases from V and 7 from J, leaving 11 bases between them. The CDR3 totals 14 residues. Germline CDR1 reads SGHNT; CDR2 reads YYREEE (reference sequence). Here the CDR3 DNA reads TGTGCCAGCAGCTTGGCCGCAGGGCATAATGAGCAGTTCTTC. This codes for CASSLAAGHNEQFF. Based on the CDR3 plus reference TRBV5-4 and TRBJ2-1, the full variable domain is ETGVTQSPTHLIKTRGQQVTLRCSSQSGHNTVSWYQQALGQGPQFIFQYYREEENGRGNFPPRFSGLQFPNYSSELNVNALELDDSALYLCASSLAAGHNEQFFGPGTRLTVL.

The chain uses TRBV6-6 and TRBJ1-5, with TRBD1 identical over 11 bases. CDR3 length: 15 amino acids. The V segment lost 4 bases and the J segment 5 bases; nucleotides outside the gene matches: 4. Germline V CDR1 and CDR2: MNHNY, SVGAGI (reference sequence). The CDR3 DNA follows: TGTGCCAGCAGTTGGGGACAGGGGGAAGATCAGCCCCAGCATTTT. The encoded protein is CASSWGQGEDQPQHF.

As DNA, the CDR3 is TGTGCCAGCAGTCTTTTGAGTGGGGACTGGATAGACGATGAGCAGTTCTTC. Translating gives CASSLLSGDWIDDEQFF. V usage is TRBV7-9 and J usage is TRBJ2-1; TRBD2 might be the D (6 bases). Looked up from germline, CDR1 is SEHNR and CDR2 is FQNEAQ (reference sequence). Trimming took off 6 bases at V and 8 bases at J, with 26 bases between the two ends. This CDR3 has 17 amino acids.

V is TRBV11-1 and J is TRBJ2-2; tentatively, D is TRBD2 (7 bases). CDR1 is SGHAT and CDR2 is FQDESV in the germline V gene (reference sequence). V shed 2 bases and J shed 4 bases, with 11 bases lying between them. The CDR3 consists of 15 residues. The CDR3 DNA is TGTGCCAGCAGCTTAAGGAGGGGGGGCACCGGGGAGCTGTTTTTT. This encodes CASSLRRGGTGELFF.

This clone came up once. DNA for the CDR3: TGTGCCAGCAGTGATTTGTATGGTCAGCCCCAGCATTTT. Translating it yields CASSDLYGQPQHF. The chain has TRBV12-3 or TRBV12-4 and TRBJ1-5; D not certain. V was cut by 5 bases and J by 6 bases, with 11 bases left in between. The length of the CDR3 is 13 residues.

The chain uses TRBV24-1 and TRBJ2-7; TRBD1 matches at 9 bases. The CDR3 loop spans 16 amino acids. Germline V gene data show CDR1 as KGHDR and CDR2 as SFDVKD. Trimming cost V 10 bases and J 3 bases; bases outside gene matches: 15. The CDR3 sequence is CATTGPSGQGVYEQYF. CDR3 sequence (DNA): TGTGCCACAACCGGGCCCTCGGGACAGGGCGTCTACGAGCAGTACTTC.

This sequence joins TRBV5-1 and TRBJ1-4; possible D gene TRBD1, 5 bases. From germline, CDR1 is SGHRS and CDR2 YFSETQ. Trimming took 2 bases from V and 2 from J, leaving 10 bases between them. This CDR3 has 15 amino acids. The CDR3 loop reads CASSLYGATNEKLFF. Written as DNA, the CDR3 is TGCGCCAGCAGCTTATACGGGGCGACTAATGAAAAACTGTTTTTT.

J is TRBJ2-7 and V is TRBV5-1; no clear D. Trimming pared 4 bases from V and 6 bases from J, leaving 14 bases between. Germline V lookup: CDR1 SGHRS, CDR2 YFSETQ. This CDR3 is 13 amino acids long. This CDR3 reads CASSQLLGPEQYF. The CDR3, as DNA: TGCGCCAGCAGCCAACTCCTCGGACCCGAGCAGTACTTC.

This clone was seen once. V gene TRBV12-3 or TRBV12-4 combines with J gene TRBJ1-3; maybe TRBD1 (6 bases). Trimming stripped 4 bases from V and 6 bases from J, with 10 bases between. The CDR3 length is 13 residues. The DNA for the CDR3 is TGTGCCAGCAGTTCTGGACAGTCAAACACCATATATTTT. Protein sequence: CASSSGQSNTIYF.

The V and J genes are TRBV6-5 and TRBJ2-1; D possibly matches TRBD1 or TRBD2 (5 bases each). CDR3 length: 15 residues. V dropped 6 bases and J dropped 0 bases, with 12 bases sitting between them. Per the germline V gene, CDR1 is MNHEY and CDR2 is SVGAGI. The CDR3 reads CASRKDGTSYNEQFF. CDR3 DNA sequence: TGTGCCAGCAGAAAGGACGGGACCTCCTACAATGAGCAGTTCTTC.

Turning to this clone: One junction end disagrees with the germline gene, perhaps due to a read error. The chain uses TRBV5-1 and TRBJ2-5, with a tentative D call TRBD2 (7 bases). This CDR3 has 15 residues. The germline CDR1 and CDR2 sequences are SGHRS and YFSETQ. The CDR3 is CASNPLPGGQETQHF. CDR3 nucleotide sequence: TGCGCCAGCAACCCTCTCCCGGGGGGCCAAGAGACCCAGCACTTC.

J is TRBJ2-5 and V is TRBV28; 8 nucleotides match TRBD2. The CDR3 consists of 14 residues. Trimming removed 6 bases from V and 3 bases from J; junction bases left unmatched: 6. Germline CDR1 and CDR2: MDHEN and SYDVKM. The CDR3 loop reads CASSSGTRKETQYF. The CDR3 DNA sequence: TGTGCCAGCAGCTCCGGGACTAGAAAAGAGACCCAGTACTTC.

The chain has TRBV7-6 and TRBJ2-1, with D possibly matching TRBD2 (5 bases). The germline V gene has CDR1 SGHVS and CDR2 FNYEAQ. Trimming removed 5 bases at V and 10 bases at J, with 21 bases between. The CDR3 is made up of 15 amino acids. CDR3 nucleotide sequence: TGTGCCAGCAGCCCCTCCCCACCGAGGAGCGGAGAGCAGTTCTTC. Its translation is CASSPSPPRSGEQFF.

The gene calls are TRBV28 and TRBJ2-1; perhaps TRBD2 as D (7 bases). CDR3 length equals 14 residues. Between the trimmed V and J ends, which lost 2 bases and 7 bases, there was a span of 12 bases. Germline values: CDR1 MDHEN, CDR2 SYDVKM. The CDR3, as DNA: TGTGCCAGCAGTTTAGGGGGGGCTATGAATGAGCAGTTCTTC. This sequence encodes CASSLGGAMNEQFF.

This rearrangement joins TRBV5-4 to TRBJ2-3; D tentatively reads TRBD1 or TRBD2 (5 bases each). The V gene lost 3 bases and the J gene lost 1 base, with 15 bases spanning the gap. The CDR3 has 16 amino acids. The germline CDR1 and CDR2 sequences are SGHNT and YYREEE (reference sequence). The CDR3 is CASSSSTGRGTDTQYF. The CDR3 DNA follows: TGTGCCAGCAGCTCCTCTACGGGGCGTGGCACAGATACGCAGTATTTT.

The V call is TRBV21-1, the J call TRBJ1-2. TRBV21-1 is assigned pseudogene status. CDR3 size: 15 residues. CDR3 sequence (DNA): TGTGCCAGCAGCAAACGGAGGCCAGGAAGCTATGGCTACACCTTC. It is translated as CASSKRRPGSYGYTF.